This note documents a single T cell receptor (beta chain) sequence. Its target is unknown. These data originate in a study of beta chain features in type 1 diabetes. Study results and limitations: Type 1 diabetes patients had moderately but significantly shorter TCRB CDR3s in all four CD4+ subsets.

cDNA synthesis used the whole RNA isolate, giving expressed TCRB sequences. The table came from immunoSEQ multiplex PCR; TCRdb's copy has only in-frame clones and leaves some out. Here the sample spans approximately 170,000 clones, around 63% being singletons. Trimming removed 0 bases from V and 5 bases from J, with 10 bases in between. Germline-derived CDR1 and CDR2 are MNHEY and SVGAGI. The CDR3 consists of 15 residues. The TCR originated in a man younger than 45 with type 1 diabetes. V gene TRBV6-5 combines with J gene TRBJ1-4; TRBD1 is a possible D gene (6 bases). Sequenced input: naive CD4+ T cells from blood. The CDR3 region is CASSYSGRGNEKLFF. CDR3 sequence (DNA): TGTGCCAGCAGTTACTCGGGCAGGGGCAATGAAAAACTGTTTTTT.